The next 16 T cell receptor beta chains were all read from a single sample in a study of Graves' ophthalmopathy and Graves' hyperthyroidism (dated by TCRdb to 2016 to 2019). TCRdb lists the instrument as Illumina HiSeq 2000. For repertoire sequencing, the TCR beta CDR3 regions were amplified from RNA transcripts. A first-round RT-PCR used HTBI primers with the Qiagen OneStep RT-PCR kit, followed by a second-round multiplex PCR, size selection and purification. TCRdb ran its own pipeline on the public reads, namely fastp trimming at Q25 and MiXCR clone calling, and kept in-frame beta chains. Each entry merges the rows of one CDR3 protein and shows their most common DNA and genes. The sample table holds a few hundred thousand distinct CDR3 sequences, of which roughly a sixth were seen once. The ten top clones hold about 2.4% of the sample. Sequenced sample: peripheral blood. Receptors were obtained from an adult woman with stable Graves' hyperthyroidism.

This clonotype was seen a few times. The CDR3 loop is CASSPTGSAGELFF. Here the CDR3 DNA reads TGTGCCAGCAGCCCCACCGGGAGCGCCGGGGAGCTGTTTTTT. The V call is TRBV4-2, the J call TRBJ2-2; tentatively, D is TRBD2 (6 bases). The CDR3 sequence is 14 residues long. Trimming stripped 4 bases from V and 6 bases from J, with 12 bases between. Germline V gives CDR1 LGHNA, CDR2 YNFKEQ.

This clonotype was counted ten times or more. This sequence joins TRBV19 and TRBJ2-7; D possibly corresponds to TRBD2 (5 bases). Trimming pared 6 bases from V and 4 bases from J, leaving 19 bases between. CDR3 length: 15 residues. Germline CDR1 and CDR2: LNHDA and SQIVND (reference sequence). CDR3 protein: CASRTPSVEGYEQYF. CDR3 sequence (DNA): TGTGCCAGTAGGACCCCCAGCGTCGAGGGATACGAGCAGTACTTC.

This clonotype came up many times. The chain carries TRBV20-1 and TRBJ2-7, with 8 bases matching TRBD1. The CDR3 length is 13 residues. V lost 1 base and J lost 3; bases outside the gene matches: 2. Germline loops: CDR1 DFQATT, CDR2 SNEGSKA (reference sequence). CDR3 nucleotides: TGCAGTGCTAGAGCCGGGACAGGCTACGAGCAGTACTTC. Amino acids: CSARAGTGYEQYF.

Note on this clonotype: This sequence may be a read error, since a much larger clone differs from it by one base. The V gene is TRBV11-2, the J gene TRBJ2-7; 9 nucleotides agree with TRBD2. V lost 8 bases to trimming and J lost 4 bases; unmatched junction nucleotides: 9. The CDR3 runs 14 residues. Germline-derived CDR1 and CDR2 are SGHAT and FQNNGV. The CDR3 reads CASSSRGLAYEQYF. CDR3 bases: TGTGCCAGCTCCTCTAGGGGACTAGCATACGAGCAGTACTTC.

Ten or more counts support this clonotype. The chain is built from TRBV30 and TRBJ1-2; possibly TRBD1 for D (6 bases). CDR1 and CDR2 (germline): GTSNPN, SVGIG (reference sequence). The CDR3 loop spans 15 amino acids. Trimming took 2 bases from V and 1 from J, leaving 14 bases between them. The CDR3 spells CAWSLFTGINYGYTF. The DNA of the CDR3 is TGTGCCTGGAGTCTCTTCACAGGGATTAACTATGGCTACACCTTC.

This clonotype was recorded many times. The chain employs TRBV10-1 and TRBJ2-5; TRBD1 matches 12 bases. The CDR3 sequence is 16 residues long. Germline V gene lookup returns CDR1 WNHNN and CDR2 SYGVQD (reference sequence). Trimming took 0 bases from V and 5 from J; bases not matched to a gene: 4. The CDR3 nucleotides are TGCGCCAGCAGTGAGTCCGGGACAGGGGGCCAGGAGACCCAGTACTTC. It encodes CASSESGTGGQETQYF.

This clonotype was seen ten or more times. The rearrangement uses TRBV28 and TRBJ2-2; no reliable D call. CDR1 is MDHEN, CDR2 SYDVKM, per germline. Trimming pared 3 bases from V and 6 bases from J, leaving 17 bases between. This CDR3 region has 16 residues. The CDR3 DNA reads as TGTGCCAGCAGTTTGACTTCTAACGGGCGGCCCGGGGAGCTGTTTTTT. Protein sequence: CASSLTSNGRPGELFF.

The table lists this clonotype with many counts. The chain joins TRBV7-9 to TRBJ2-7, with D possibly matching TRBD2 (5 bases). The germline CDR1 and CDR2 sequences are SEHNR and FQNEAQ (reference sequence). The CDR3 is 12 amino acids. The V end lost 5 bases, the J end lost 3 bases, and 8 bases lay between the germline ends. The CDR3 protein is CASSRTRYEQYF. The CDR3, as DNA: TGTGCCAGCAGCCGGACTCGCTACGAGCAGTACTTC. The whole variable domain, filled in from reference TRBV7-9 and TRBJ2-7, reads DTGVSQNPRHKITKRGQNVTFRCDPISEHNRLYWYRQTLGQGPEFLTYFQNEAQLEKSRLLSDRFSAERPKGSFSTLEIQRTEQGDSAMYLCASSRTRYEQYFGPGTRLTVT.

In this sample, this clonotype turned up many times. This sequence joins TRBV29-1 and TRBJ2-5, with TRBD2 matching 8 bases. Germline V gene data show CDR1 as SQVTM and CDR2 as ANQGSEA. The CDR3 is made up of 13 amino acids. The V gene end was trimmed by 4 bases and the J gene end by 2 bases; junction bases not matched to a gene: 3. Here the CDR3 reads CSVGGRRQETQYF. CDR3 coding DNA: TGCAGCGTTGGCGGGAGGAGGCAAGAGACCCAGTACTTC.

This clonotype was observed a handful of times. This rearrangement joins TRBV5-1 to TRBJ2-5; D may be TRBD2 (7 bases). The germline V gene encodes CDR1 SGHRS and CDR2 YFSETQ. The CDR3 consists of 16 residues. V lost 0 bases and J lost 2, with 14 bases in between. The CDR3 here is CASSLAGGAQQETQYF. In DNA form, the CDR3 reads TGCGCCAGCAGCTTGGCTGGGGGGGCACAACAAGAGACCCAGTACTTC. The full variable domain, its missing parts supplied by reference TRBV5-1 and TRBJ2-5, is KAGVTQTPRYLIKTRGQQVTLSCSPISGHRSVSWYQQTPGQGLQFLFEYFSETQRNKGNFPGRFSGRQFSNSRSEMNVSTLELGDSALYLCASSLAGGAQQETQYFGPGTRLLVL.

This clonotype was found many times. This chain connects TRBV10-3 to TRBJ2-6; D is undetermined. CDR1 is ENHRY and CDR2 is SYGVKD in the germline V gene. The V end was cut by 3 bases, the J end by 4 bases, with 16 bases between. The CDR3 extends over 17 amino acids. The DNA for the CDR3 is TGTGCCATCAGTGACCCCAAAATCGGGTTAGGGGCCAACGTCCTGACTTTC. This codes for CAISDPKIGLGANVLTF.

The chain employs TRBV18 and TRBJ1-1; maybe TRBD1 (6 bases). V lost 1 base, J lost 4 bases, and 16 bases lay in between. Germline V CDR1 and CDR2: KGHSH, LQKENI. The CDR3 spans 16 residues. The chain's CDR3 is CASSPLTGHSFTEAFF. CDR3 in DNA: TGTGCCAGCTCACCACTGACGGGACACTCATTCACTGAAGCTTTCTTT.

There are many counts of this clonotype. This sequence joins TRBV7-8 and TRBJ1-5, with D possibly matching TRBD1 (5 bases). With 5 bases removed from V and 4 bases from J, the gap between germline ends came to 24 bases. The CDR3 length is 18 residues. Germline lookup yields CDR1 SGHVS and CDR2 FQNEAQ. The CDR3 loop is CASSPSGGIRVRNQPQHF. CDR3 coding DNA: TGTGCCAGCAGCCCTAGCGGCGGTATCAGGGTTCGGAATCAGCCCCAGCATTTT.

This clonotype was detected many times. This sequence joins TRBV7-2 and TRBJ1-5, with 7 bases fitting TRBD1. Germline CDR1 reads SGHTA; CDR2 reads FQGNSA. The CDR3 consists of 15 residues. V dropped 5 bases and J dropped 3; count of bases not matched to a gene: 7. In DNA form, the CDR3 reads TGTGCCAGCAGCCGGGGGACAGCGCTCAATCAGCCCCAGCATTTT. This codes for CASSRGTALNQPQHF.

The V and J genes are TRBV12-3 or TRBV12-4 and TRBJ1-2; the D gene is possibly TRBD1 (5 bases). Trimming left V 3 bases short and J 4 bases short, with 24 bases between. The CDR3 loop spans 18 amino acids. The CDR3 region is CASSFQGRGLRGSYGYTF. In DNA form, the CDR3 reads TGTGCCAGCAGTTTTCAAGGTCGGGGTCTACGGGGCAGCTATGGCTACACCTTC.

This clonotype was observed once. The CDR3 ends on some other residue instead of the conserved phenylalanine or tryptophan, so this is likely a read error. V and J are TRBV4-1 and TRBJ1-2; D is perhaps TRBD1 (6 bases). Trimming took off 1 base at V and 4 bases at J, with 22 bases between the two ends. CDR3 length: 18 residues. The germline V gene encodes CDR1 MGHRA and CDR2 YSYEKL. Written as DNA, the CDR3 is TGCGCCAGCAGCCAAGTTCGCCGTGGGGGCGCGGCGGGCTATGGCTACACCGTC. Protein sequence: CASSQVRRGGAAGYGYTV.